This record looks at one TCR beta chain sequence and its context. Antigen unknown. The data stem from a study of OX40 agonist ivuxolimab in advanced cancers. About the study: Ivuxolimab doses were 0.01, 0.1, 0.3, 1.5, 3 or 10 mg/kg every 2 weeks. Findings and caveats of the study: Partial responders dosed at 0.1-3.0 mg/kg displayed clonal expansion ranking among the lowest. Dosing at 0.1 to 3.0 mg/kg was accompanied by clonal expansion of CD4+ and CD8+ blood T cells by week 6.

The table came from immunoSEQ multiplex PCR; TCRdb's copy has only in-frame clones and leaves some out. The sample holds 20,000 to 25,000 clones, almost 85% seen once. Trimming took 3 bases from V and 4 from J; bases not matched to a gene: 6. Germline loops: CDR1 WNHNN, CDR2 SYGVQD (reference sequence). The CDR3 consists of 15 residues. This chain joins TRBV10-1 and TRBJ2-1; 7 bases line up with TRBD2. The sequenced sample was CD4+ or CD8+ T cells sorted from blood, obtained in a trial of the OX40 agonist ivuxolimab. The TCR originated in an adult with an advanced solid tumor such as melanoma, head and neck, liver or kidney cancer. This CDR3 reads CASSDPRRGYNEQFF. The CDR3 nucleotides are TGCGCCAGCAGTGACCCACGGCGGGGGTACAATGAGCAGTTCTTC.